Here is one T cell receptor (beta chain) with its context. Antigen unknown. This table comes from immunoSEQ multiplex PCR, and its TCRdb copy is limited to in-frame clones, with some not included. Among around 67,000 clones, approximately 80% were seen once, and the ten largest hold around 0.37%. This entry comes from a study of graft-versus-host responses after intestinal transplantation. Study information: Recipients obtained multivisceral, liver-intestinal, or isolated intestinal transplants. Anti-thymocyte globulin served as induction for all recipients, who then took tacrolimus and steroids for about 3 years.

The CDR3 covers 13 residues. Germline CDR1 is MNHNS and CDR2 is SASEGT. V was trimmed by 1 base and J by 7 bases, leaving 5 bases between them. Study-wide points: Recipient marrow showed GvH clones, some seen first in ileum or blood.

V usage is TRBV6-1 and J usage is TRBJ1-6; no definite D call. The sample was unstimulated CD4+ T cells sorted from spleen or lymph node cells, taken before transplant. The receptor comes from a human donor who was the organ donor for an intestinal transplant. The CDR3 DNA sequence: TGTGCCAGCAGTGAAGAACGGAATTCACCCCTCCACTTT. Translating gives CASSEERNSPLHF.